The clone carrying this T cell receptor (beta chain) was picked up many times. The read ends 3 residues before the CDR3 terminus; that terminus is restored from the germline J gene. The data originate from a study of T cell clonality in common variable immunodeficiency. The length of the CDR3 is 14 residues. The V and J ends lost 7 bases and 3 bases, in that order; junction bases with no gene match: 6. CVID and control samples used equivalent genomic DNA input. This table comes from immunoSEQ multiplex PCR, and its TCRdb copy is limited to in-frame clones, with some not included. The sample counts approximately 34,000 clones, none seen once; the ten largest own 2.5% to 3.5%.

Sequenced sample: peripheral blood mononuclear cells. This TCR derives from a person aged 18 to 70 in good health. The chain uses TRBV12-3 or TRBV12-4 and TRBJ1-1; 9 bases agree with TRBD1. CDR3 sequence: CASTAQGAHTEAFF. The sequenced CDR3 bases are TGTGCCAGCACCGCACAGGGGGCACACACTGAA.